This is a list of T cell receptor beta chains from one sample in a study of metastatic and nonmetastatic thyroid tumors. TCRdb redid the clone calls on the PCR reads using MiXCR. The repertoire holds around 22,000 clones, roughly 18% seen once, with 2.7% in the top ten. The sample comprised adjacent normal tissue. The source is a male donor with papillary thyroid cancer or a benign thyroid nodule (not recorded which). Some clones in this sample may be carry-over from other donors' samples. Each CDR3 is given with its conserved first and last residue. The D gene is left open where the match is weak. Size is stated for part of the rows, as once, few or many counts, or as a class when the clone is expanded.

length	V	D	J	size	DNA	CDR3
15	TRBV19	TRBD1	TRBJ2-1	few	TGTGCCAGTAGTATAGCCCAGGGGGCCGGGCATGAGCAGTTCTTC	CASSIAQGAGHEQFF
16	TRBV2	.	TRBJ2-5	.	TGTGCCAGCAGTGAAGAGCTTAGCGCTCTAGAGAAGACCCAGTACTTC	CASSEELSALEKTQYF
14	TRBV28	.	TRBJ1-2	medium-sized	TGTGCCAGCAGTTCGTGGGCAGGCCGGGATGGCTACACCTTC	CASSSWAGRDGYTF
14	TRBV9	TRBD2	TRBJ2-2	.	TGTGCCAGCAGCTCCGGGAGGAACACCGTGGAGCTGTTTTTT	CASSSGRNTVELFF
14	TRBV7-9	.	TRBJ1-5	many	TGTGCCAGCAGCTTAGGAGGGGTTCGTCAGCCCCAGCATTTT	CASSLGGVRQPQHF
15	TRBV12-3/TRBV12-4	.	TRBJ1-5	many	TGTGCCAGCAGTTTAGGGGCCGGGAACAATCAGCCCCAGCATTTT	CASSLGAGNNQPQHF
20	TRBV4-3	TRBD1	TRBJ1-2	many	TGCGCCAGCAGCCAAAAATGGGGCTCGGGACAGGGGGCCGCCAACTATGGCTACACCTTC	CASSQKWGSGQGAANYGYTF
15	TRBV12-3/TRBV12-4	TRBD1	TRBJ1-3	few	TGTGCCAGCAGTTCTTCCTGGACAGGGGGAAACACCATATATTTT	CASSSSWTGGNTIYF
15	TRBV6-5	.	TRBJ2-5	medium-sized	TGTGCCAGCAGTTACCAAAGTACCCCGGGGGAGACCCAGTACTTC	CASSYQSTPGETQYF
18	TRBV11-2	TRBD2	TRBJ2-7	.	TGTGCCAGCAGACCCGGGACTATCGGGAGGCCTAGCTCCTACGAGCAGTACTTC	CASRPGTIGRPSSYEQYF
12	TRBV7-9	.	TRBJ2-1	.	TGTGCCAGCAGCTTCGTCGGGGGCGAGCAGTTCTTC	CASSFVGGEQFF
17	TRBV5-6	TRBD2	TRBJ2-3	many	TGTGCCAGCAGCTTGGTAGTTGGCGGGGGGCACCTAGATACGCAGTATTTT	CASSLVVGGGHLDTQYF
14	TRBV3-1	.	TRBJ2-1	many	TGTGCCAGCAGCCTAAGCTCAGGGCTCAATGAGCAGTTCTTC	CASSLSSGLNEQFF
12	TRBV7-9	.	TRBJ1-2	medium-sized	TGTGCCAGCAGCTCCCTCGGATCTGGCTACACCTTC	CASSSLGSGYTF
17	TRBV11-2	.	TRBJ1-5	.	TGTGCCAGCAGCTTAGGTCCCAATACGGGGGGCTATCAGCCCCAGCATTTT	CASSLGPNTGGYQPQHF
16	TRBV18	.	TRBJ1-3	many	TGTGCCAGCTCACCACGAGAGGGGAGCTCTGGAAACACCATATATTTT	CASSPREGSSGNTIYF
16	TRBV4-2	.	TRBJ2-3	.	TGTGCCAGCAGCCGGATCCGACGTTCTAGCACAGATGCGCAGTATTTT	CASSRIRRSSTDAQYF
15	TRBV6-1	TRBD1	TRBJ1-3	few	TGTGCCAGCAGCCTTCGAGGGGGCAATGGAAACACCATATATTTT	CASSLRGGNGNTIYF
14	TRBV12-3/TRBV12-4	TRBD1	TRBJ2-7	medium-sized	TGTGCCAGCAGTTTGGGACAGGACCACTACGAGCAGTACTTC	CASSLGQDHYEQYF
15	TRBV6-1	TRBD1	TRBJ1-1	.	TGTGCCAGCACAACGGGGGACAGGCCAAACACTGAAGCTTTCTTT	CASTTGDRPNTEAFF
16	TRBV19	.	TRBJ1-1	many	TGTGCCAGTTCCCGCGGGCAGACTGGTATGAACACTGAAGCTTTCTTT	CASSRGQTGMNTEAFF
13	TRBV5-4	.	TRBJ2-2	few	TGTGCCAGCAGCTTGGCACCCACCGGGGAGCTGTTTTTT	CASSLAPTGELFF
18	TRBV7-9	.	TRBJ1-5	many	TGTGCCAGCAGCTCGTATGACCGGGCAGGACGAACCAATCAGCCCCAGCATTTT	CASSSYDRAGRTNQPQHF
14	TRBV5-1	.	TRBJ1-1	once	TGCGCCAGCAGCTTAAGAGGGGCGGTCCGTGAAGCTTTCTTT	CASSLRGAVREAFF
15	TRBV5-1	TRBD1	TRBJ1-1	many	TGCGCCAGCAGCCAGAACCTTGGACAGGGCACTGAAGCTTTCTTT	CASSQNLGQGTEAFF
15	TRBV10-2	.	TRBJ2-7	medium-sized	TGCGCCAGCAGTTGGGGGACCTACCAATACTACGAGCAGTACTTC	CASSWGTYQYYEQYF
16	TRBV10-3	TRBD1	TRBJ1-2	medium-sized	TGTGCCATCAGTGGGTCCTCACCGGGACAGGGGTATGGCTACACCTTC	CAISGSSPGQGYGYTF
15	TRBV9	TRBD2	TRBJ2-1	many	TGTGCCAGCAGCGTTGGGACTAGCGGGGACAATGAGCAGTTCTTC	CASSVGTSGDNEQFF
13	TRBV5-4	TRBD1	TRBJ2-4	many	TGTGCCAGCAGCTTGAAAGGACAGGGCATTCAGTACTTC	CASSLKGQGIQYF
14	TRBV28	.	TRBJ1-4	many	TGTGCCAGCAGTTTATCAGGGTTTAATGAAAAACTGTTTTTT	CASSLSGFNEKLFF
14	TRBV20-1	TRBD1	TRBJ1-2	once	TGCAGTGCTAGAGTTGCGCTTGCAGGGGGTGGCTACACCTTC	CSARVALAGGGYTF